This T cell receptor (beta chain) is drawn from a study of CD8 T cells in Susac syndrome. Study-wide results and limits: Individuals included in the TCR sequencing and HLA analysis were acknowledged by the study to be relatively few in number.

With 7 bases removed from V and 3 bases from J, the gap between germline ends came to 18 bases. CDR3 size: 16 residues. The germline V gene has CDR1 MNHNY and CDR2 SVGAGI (reference sequence). Details on this clonotype: What it binds is unknown.

It was with random hexamers that 0.5 to 1 ug RNA was reverse transcribed. TCRdb reprocessed the immunoSEQ multiplex PCR reads via MiXCR and lists one record per CDR3 protein. Counted here are around 190,000 distinct CDR3 sequences, about 95% occurring once; the ten biggest clones make up 0.1%. Negative isolation was applied to CD8+ and CD4+ T cells, and FACS enrichment was applied to TEMRA cells. The rearrangement links TRBV6-6 to TRBJ2-2; the D gene is possibly TRBD2 (5 bases). This sequence originates from a human donor in good health. The source material was CD4+ T cells from PBMCs. The CDR3 sequence: CASKPIRGRDTGELFF. The CDR3, as DNA: TGTGCCAGCAAACCTATTCGGGGAAGGGACACCGGGGAGCTGTTTTTT.